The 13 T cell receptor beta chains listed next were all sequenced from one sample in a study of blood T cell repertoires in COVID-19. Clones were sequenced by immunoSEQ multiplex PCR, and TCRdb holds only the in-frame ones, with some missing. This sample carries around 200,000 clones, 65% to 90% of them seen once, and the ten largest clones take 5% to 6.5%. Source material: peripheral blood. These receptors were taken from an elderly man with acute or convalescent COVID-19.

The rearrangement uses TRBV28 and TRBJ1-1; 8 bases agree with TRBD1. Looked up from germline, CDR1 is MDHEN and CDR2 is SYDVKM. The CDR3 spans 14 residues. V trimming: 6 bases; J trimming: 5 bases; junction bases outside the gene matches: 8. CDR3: CASRAGGSGTEAFF. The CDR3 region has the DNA TGTGCCAGCAGAGCAGGGGGCTCGGGTACTGAAGCTTTCTTT.

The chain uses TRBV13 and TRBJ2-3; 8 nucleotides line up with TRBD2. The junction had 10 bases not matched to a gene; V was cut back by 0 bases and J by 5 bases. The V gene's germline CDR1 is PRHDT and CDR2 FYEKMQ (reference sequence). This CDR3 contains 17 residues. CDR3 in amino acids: CASSLGAGRARGDTQYF. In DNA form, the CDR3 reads TGTGCCAGCAGCTTAGGGGCCGGGAGGGCCAGGGGAGATACGCAGTATTTT. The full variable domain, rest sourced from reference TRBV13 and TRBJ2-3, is AAGVIQSPRHLIKEKRETATLKCYPIPRHDTVYWYQQGPGQDPQFLISFYEKMQSDKGSIPDRFSAQQFSDYHSELNMSSLELGDSALYFCASSLGAGRARGDTQYFGPGTRLTVL.

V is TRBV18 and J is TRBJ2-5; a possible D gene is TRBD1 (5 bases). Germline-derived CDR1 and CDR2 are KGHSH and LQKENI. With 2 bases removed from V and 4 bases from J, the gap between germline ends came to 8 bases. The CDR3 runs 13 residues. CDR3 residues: CASSPGAPETQYF. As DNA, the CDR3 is TGTGCCAGCTCACCAGGGGCCCCAGAGACCCAGTACTTC. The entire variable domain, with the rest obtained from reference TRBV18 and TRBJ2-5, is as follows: NAGVMQNPRHLVRRRGQEARLRCSPMKGHSHVYWYRQLPEEGLKFMVYLQKENIIDESGMPKERFSAEFPKEGPSILRIQQVVRGDSAAYFCASSPGAPETQYFGPGTRLLVL.

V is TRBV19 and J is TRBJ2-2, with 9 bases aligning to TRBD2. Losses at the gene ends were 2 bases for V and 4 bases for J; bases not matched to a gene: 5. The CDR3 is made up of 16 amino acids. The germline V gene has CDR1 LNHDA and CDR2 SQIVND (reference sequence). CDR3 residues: CASSIPSGRITGELFF. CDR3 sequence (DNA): TGTGCCAGTAGTATACCGAGCGGGAGGATCACCGGGGAGCTGTTTTTT.

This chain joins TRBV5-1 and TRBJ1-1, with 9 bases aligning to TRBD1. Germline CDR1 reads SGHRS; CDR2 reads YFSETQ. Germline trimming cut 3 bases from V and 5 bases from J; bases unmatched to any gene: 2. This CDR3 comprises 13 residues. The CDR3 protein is CASSSTGGTEAFF. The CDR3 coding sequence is TGCGCCAGCAGCTCGACAGGGGGAACTGAAGCTTTCTTT.

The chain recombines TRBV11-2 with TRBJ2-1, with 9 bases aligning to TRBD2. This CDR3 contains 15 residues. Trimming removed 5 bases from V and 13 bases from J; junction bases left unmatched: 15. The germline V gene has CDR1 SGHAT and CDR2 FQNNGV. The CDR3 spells CASSAPGLALGEQFF. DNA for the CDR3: TGTGCCAGCAGCGCTCCGGGACTAGCTCTGGGGGAACAGTTCTTC.

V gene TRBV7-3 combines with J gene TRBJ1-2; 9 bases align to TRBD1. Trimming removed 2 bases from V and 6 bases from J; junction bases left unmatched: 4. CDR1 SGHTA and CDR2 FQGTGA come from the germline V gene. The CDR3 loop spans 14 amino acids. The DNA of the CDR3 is TGTGCCAGCAGCTTATCTTACAGGGGGCATGGCTACACCTTC. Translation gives CASSLSYRGHGYTF.

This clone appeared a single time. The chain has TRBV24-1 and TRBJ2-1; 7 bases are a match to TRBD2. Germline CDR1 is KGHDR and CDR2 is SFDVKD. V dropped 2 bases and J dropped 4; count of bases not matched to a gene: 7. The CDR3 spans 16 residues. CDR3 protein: CATSDWIAGGYNEQFF. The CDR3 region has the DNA TGTGCCACCAGTGATTGGATAGCGGGCGGATACAATGAGCAGTTCTTC.

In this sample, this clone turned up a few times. The CDR3 loop is CASSLLGSNQPQHF. CDR3 DNA sequence: TGTGCCAGCAGTTTATTGGGCAGCAATCAGCCCCAGCATTTT. V gene TRBV27 combines with J gene TRBJ1-5, with unresolved D. Germline CDR1 MNHEY, CDR2 SMNVEV (reference sequence). V lost 1 base to trimming and J lost 1 base, with 5 bases between them. This CDR3 is built from 14 residues.

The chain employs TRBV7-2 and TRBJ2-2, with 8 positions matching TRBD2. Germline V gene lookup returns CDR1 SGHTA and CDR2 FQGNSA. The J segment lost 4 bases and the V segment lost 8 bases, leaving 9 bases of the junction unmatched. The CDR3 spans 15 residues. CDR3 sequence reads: CASRLAGGSTGELFF. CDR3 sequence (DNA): TGTGCCAGCCGCCTGGCGGGAGGATCCACCGGGGAGCTGTTTTTT.

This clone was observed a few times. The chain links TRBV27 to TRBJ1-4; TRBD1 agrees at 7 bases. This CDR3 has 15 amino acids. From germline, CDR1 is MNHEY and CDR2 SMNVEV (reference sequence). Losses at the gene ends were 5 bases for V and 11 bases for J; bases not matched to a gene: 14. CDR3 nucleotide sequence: TGTGCCAGCAGTCCACGGGACAGATCTCTAAGTAAACTGTTTTTT. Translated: CASSPRDRSLSKLFF.

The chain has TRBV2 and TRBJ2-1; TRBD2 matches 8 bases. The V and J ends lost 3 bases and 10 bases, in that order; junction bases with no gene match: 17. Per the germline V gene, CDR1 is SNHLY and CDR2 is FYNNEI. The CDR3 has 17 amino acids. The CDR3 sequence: CASSEGDSGDLQGEQFF. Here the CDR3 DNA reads TGTGCCAGCAGTGAGGGCGATAGCGGGGATCTACAAGGAGAGCAGTTCTTC.

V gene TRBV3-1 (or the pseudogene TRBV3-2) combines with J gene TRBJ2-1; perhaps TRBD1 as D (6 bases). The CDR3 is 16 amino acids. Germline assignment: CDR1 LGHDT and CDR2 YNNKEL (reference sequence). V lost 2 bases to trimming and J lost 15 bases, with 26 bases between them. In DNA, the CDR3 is TGTGCCAGCAGCCAAAGGGGGATGCAGCACCGCGTAAACCCGTTCTTC. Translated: CASSQRGMQHRVNPFF.